Here is one T cell receptor beta chain with its context. The study assigned cohorts using participant-reported clinical history. Among Cohort 3 donors, those recovered had two negative PCRs, clearance, or symptom resolution. Trimming at V came to 7 bases and at J to 3 bases, leaving 14 bases not matched to a gene. This CDR3 is 16 amino acids long. Germline V lookup: CDR1 SGHRS, CDR2 YFSETQ. This entry comes from a study of blood T cell repertoires in COVID-19. As for the study in general: Acute and convalescent COVID-19 specimens originated in the United States, Italy and Spain. T cells, B-cell-depleted T cells, or PBMCs provided the cDNA or gDNA that served as material.

The protocol was immunoSEQ multiplex PCR, while the TCRdb copy is restricted to in-frame clones and leaves out a portion. The data contain roughly 230,000 clones, 65% to 85% of them singletons. What was sequenced was PBMCs or T cells enriched from blood (not recorded which). The clonotype originates from a woman aged 55-70 years who had recovered from COVID-19. J is TRBJ2-3 and V is TRBV5-1, with 7 bases matching TRBD2. Here the CDR3 reads CASSTGGGRGTDTQYF. DNA for the CDR3: TGCGCCAGCTCAACTGGAGGCGGGAGAGGAACAGATACGCAGTATTTT.